This passage covers 26 T cell receptor beta chains from one sample sequenced in a study of blood T cell repertoires in COVID-19. The assay was immunoSEQ multiplex PCR, and TCRdb's table has in-frame clones only and misses some. Of over 150,000 clones listed, around 86% are singletons. Sequenced sample: peripheral blood. The receptors derive from a man aged 55 to 69 with COVID-19, enrolled during active disease.

This chain uses TRBV6-5 with TRBJ2-3, with a weak D call TRBD2 (5 bases). This CDR3 contains 15 residues. CDR1 is MNHEY and CDR2 is SVGAGI in the germline V gene. Trimming shortened V by 11 bases and J by 2 bases, and 20 bases separated the two germline ends. The CDR3 bases are TGTGCCGCTTGCGAGGGTGTCGATTTCACAGATACGCAGTATTTT. This encodes CAACEGVDFTDTQYF.

The chain uses TRBV7-9 and TRBJ1-6; D might be TRBD1 (6 bases). The V end was cut by 5 bases, the J end by 4 bases, with 9 bases between. CDR3 length: 14 residues. Per the germline V gene, CDR1 is SEHNR and CDR2 is FQNEAQ (reference sequence). The DNA of the CDR3 is TGTGCCAGCAGCCGCGGACAGTATAATTCACCCCTCCACTTT. This codes for CASSRGQYNSPLHF.

The chain joins TRBV3-1 (or the pseudogene TRBV3-2) to TRBJ2-1, with 14 bases aligning to TRBD2. V gave up 0 bases and J gave up 7 bases; unmatched junction bases: 2. Per germline, CDR1 LGHDT and CDR2 YNNKEL (reference sequence). The CDR3 covers 16 residues. CDR3 amino acids: CASSQEGLAGGNEQFF. The CDR3 DNA reads TGTGCCAGCAGCCAAGAAGGACTAGCGGGAGGTAATGAGCAGTTCTTC.

The J gene is TRBJ2-5, the V gene TRBV7-2; TRBD2 agrees at 8 bases. Germline lookup yields CDR1 SGHTA and CDR2 FQGNSA. With V trimmed by 1 base and J by 5 bases, 3 bases remained unmatched. The CDR3 covers 14 residues. CDR3 in DNA: TGTGCCAGCAGCTTAGTAGCGGGGAAGGAGACCCAGTACTTC. It specifies CASSLVAGKETQYF.

The chain employs TRBV5-6 and TRBJ2-7; TRBD2 is a possible D gene (5 bases). This CDR3 has 14 amino acids. V was pared by 1 base and J by 7 bases, with 15 bases between. Germline V gives CDR1 SGHDT, CDR2 YYEEEE. CDR3 loop: CASSLKGSLSEQYF. The CDR3 DNA follows: TGTGCCAGCAGCTTGAAAGGGAGCTTAAGTGAGCAGTACTTC.

V gene TRBV7-8 combines with J gene TRBJ1-5; D may be TRBD1 (6 bases). Germline lookup yields CDR1 SGHVS and CDR2 FQNEAQ. V gave up 5 bases and J gave up 2 bases, with 19 bases separating them. There are 17 residues in the CDR3. CDR3 amino acids: CASSPQGIYSGNQPQHF. The CDR3 region has the DNA TGTGCCAGCAGCCCCCAGGGGATCTATAGTGGCAATCAGCCCCAGCATTTT.

The rearrangement links TRBV10-3 to TRBJ2-1, with 7 bases that match TRBD2. The ends lost 11 bases at V and 6 bases at J; junction bases unmatched: 13. In germline, CDR1 is ENHRY, CDR2 SYGVKD. The CDR3 runs to 14 residues. In nucleotides, the CDR3 is TGTGCCTCCGAAATGGGGGGGGAGCTCAATGAGCAGTTCTTC. This gives the protein CASEMGGELNEQFF.

The CDR3 spells CASSVAGGGTYNEQFF. As DNA, the CDR3 is TGTGCCAGCAGCGTAGCCGGCGGGGGGACCTACAATGAGCAGTTCTTC. The chain combines TRBV9 with TRBJ2-1; 8 bases are shared with TRBD2. The J segment lost 2 bases and the V segment lost 0 bases, leaving 4 bases of the junction unmatched. The germline V gene encodes CDR1 SGDLS and CDR2 YYNGEE. The CDR3 is 16 residues long.

The V call is TRBV6-6, the J call TRBJ2-7, with TRBD2 as a possible D gene (5 bases). Germline-derived CDR1 and CDR2 are MNHNY and SVGAGI (reference sequence). The CDR3 sequence is 14 residues long. V was pared by 6 bases and J by 7 bases, with 19 bases between. CDR3 residues: CASSRPNAPGEQYF. The CDR3 coding sequence is TGTGCCAGCAGCCGCCCAAATGCTCCGGGAGAGCAGTACTTC.

V is TRBV2 and J is TRBJ2-5, with 7 bases aligning to TRBD1. Germline CDR1 is SNHLY and CDR2 is FYNNEI. Trimming removed 4 bases from V and 4 bases from J; junction bases left unmatched: 3. CDR3 length: 13 residues. The CDR3 bases are TGTGCCAGCAGTGTAGACAGGGTAGAGACCCAGTACTTC. Translated, it gives CASSVDRVETQYF.

This clone was detected once. V usage is TRBV7-2 and J usage is TRBJ2-7; D remains unclear. The CDR3 spans 14 residues. V lost 0 bases and J 4 bases, leaving 10 bases between the germline ends. Germline V CDR1 and CDR2: SGHTA, FQGNSA. The CDR3 sequence is CASSLAGSPYEQYF. DNA for the CDR3: TGTGCCAGCAGCTTAGCCGGGTCCCCTTACGAGCAGTACTTC.

The rearrangement links TRBV5-1 to TRBJ2-2, with TRBD2 matching over 9 bases. The V gene end was trimmed by 2 bases and the J gene end by 5 bases; junction bases not matched to a gene: 4. The CDR3 covers 15 residues. Germline CDR1 reads SGHRS; CDR2 reads YFSETQ. CDR3 region: CASSFDSGRTGELFF. DNA for the CDR3: TGCGCCAGCAGCTTTGATAGCGGGAGAACCGGGGAGCTGTTTTTT.

The chain recombines TRBV18 with TRBJ1-6; maybe TRBD1 (5 bases). Per germline, CDR1 KGHSH and CDR2 LQKENI. CDR3 size: 14 residues. The V end lost 5 bases, the J end lost 10 bases, and 15 bases lay between the germline ends. CDR3 in DNA: TGTGCCAGCTCATCTAACTACGGGGGGTCACCCCTCCACTTT. Protein sequence: CASSSNYGGSPLHF.

This clone was observed a single time. This chain links TRBV13 with TRBJ2-3, with D perhaps matching TRBD2 (5 bases). CDR3 length: 15 amino acids. V was cut by 1 base and J by 0 bases, with 8 bases left in between. Germline lookup yields CDR1 PRHDT and CDR2 FYEKMQ (reference sequence). The CDR3 region is CASSLVRTSTDTQYF. The CDR3 nucleotides are TGTGCCAGCAGCTTAGTCCGGACTAGCACAGATACGCAGTATTTT.

The chain joins TRBV7-8 to TRBJ1-5, with TRBD1 as a possible D gene (6 bases). The V gene lost 2 bases and the J gene lost 2 bases, with 16 bases spanning the gap. Germline V gives CDR1 SGHVS, CDR2 FQNEAQ. This CDR3 spans 17 amino acids. The CDR3 DNA reads TGTGCCAGCAGCTTAAGCGGGGGGCCTGAAGGCAATCAGCCCCAGCATTTT. It specifies CASSLSGGPEGNQPQHF. The variable domain in full, completed from reference TRBV7-8 and TRBJ1-5, reads GAGVSQSPRYKVAKRGQDVALRCDPISGHVSLFWYQQALGQGPEFLTYFQNEAQLDKSGLPSDRFFAERPEGSVSTLKIQRTQQEDSAVYLCASSLSGGPEGNQPQHFGDGTRLSIL.

J is TRBJ2-2 and V is TRBV6-5, with D possibly being TRBD2 (6 bases). Germline CDR1 and CDR2: MNHEY and SVGAGI. The length of the CDR3 is 15 residues. The V gene lost 6 bases and the J gene lost 5 bases, with 16 bases spanning the gap. CDR3 loop: CASRSGVVGTGELFF. CDR3 sequence (DNA): TGTGCCAGCAGGTCGGGGGTGGTAGGTACCGGGGAGCTGTTTTTT.

V is TRBV6-5 and J is TRBJ2-7, with D possibly TRBD1 on 8 matching bases. Germline loops: CDR1 MNHEY, CDR2 SVGAGI. This CDR3 has 15 residues. Trimming took off 6 bases at V and 0 bases at J, with 15 bases between the two ends. The CDR3 sequence: CASSRGGTGSYEQYF. The CDR3 DNA sequence: TGTGCCAGCAGCAGGGGGGGGACAGGCTCCTACGAGCAGTACTTC.

This clone has only one observation. The V call is TRBV5-1, the J call TRBJ1-1; tentatively, D is TRBD1 (6 bases). Looked up from germline, CDR1 is SGHRS and CDR2 is YFSETQ. Trimming removed 2 bases at V and 4 bases at J, with 15 bases between. The CDR3 is 15 amino acids. CDR3 amino acids: CASSLSRGGGTEAFF. The DNA for the CDR3 is TGCGCCAGCAGCTTAAGCAGGGGCGGCGGCACTGAAGCTTTCTTT. Full variable domain (remainder filled in from reference TRBV5-1 and TRBJ1-1): KAGVTQTPRYLIKTRGQQVTLSCSPISGHRSVSWYQQTPGQGLQFLFEYFSETQRNKGNFPGRFSGRQFSNSRSEMNVSTLELGDSALYLCASSLSRGGGTEAFFGQGTRLTVV.

CDR3 nucleotide sequence: TGTGCCAGCAGCTCAAGGACAGGGGCTAATGAAAAACTGTTTTTT. This translates into CASSSRTGANEKLFF. The gene calls are TRBV7-2 and TRBJ1-4; TRBD1 aligns across 9 bases. The CDR3 is made up of 15 amino acids. Germline V lookup: CDR1 SGHTA, CDR2 FQGNSA. V was clipped by 4 bases and J by 3 bases; unmatched bases: 3.

CDR3 protein: CASSPQTGVRPGNTIYF. CDR3 coding DNA: TGTGCCAGCTCACCACAGACAGGCGTCAGGCCGGGAAACACCATATATTTT. The chain couples TRBV18 to TRBJ1-3, with a possible D match to TRBD1 (6 bases). Trimming took off 1 base at V and 4 bases at J, with 17 bases between the two ends. CDR3 size: 17 residues. CDR1 and CDR2 (germline): KGHSH, LQKENI.

This clone was counted a single time. The genes are TRBV28 and TRBJ2-2; 10 nucleotides match TRBD1. Germline CDR1 and CDR2: MDHEN and SYDVKM. Losses at the gene ends were 7 bases for V and 4 bases for J; bases not matched to a gene: 12. The CDR3 contains 17 residues. CDR3: CASTPPLGQGLTGELFF. In DNA, the CDR3 is TGTGCCAGCACCCCCCCTTTGGGACAGGGGCTCACCGGGGAGCTGTTTTTT.

CDR3: CASSLGGGTGNTGELFF. For the CDR3, the DNA is TGTGCCAGCAGCTTAGGCGGAGGGACAGGGAACACCGGGGAGCTGTTTTTT. J is TRBJ2-2 and V is TRBV13, with 8 bases that match TRBD1. Germline loops: CDR1 PRHDT, CDR2 FYEKMQ (reference sequence). The CDR3 covers 17 residues. Losses at the gene ends were 0 bases for V and 1 base for J; bases not matched to a gene: 4.

The genes are TRBV7-3 and TRBJ2-5; D uncertain. The V and J ends lost 0 bases and 1 base respectively, with 3 bases between them. In germline, CDR1 is SGHTA, CDR2 FQGTGA. The CDR3 length is 13 residues. CDR3 bases: TGTGCCAGCAGCTTAACCCGCCAAGAGACCCAGTACTTC. It is translated as CASSLTRQETQYF.

The V gene is TRBV29-1, the J gene TRBJ2-7, with 7 bases lining up with TRBD1. The junction had 5 bases not matched to a gene; V was cut back by 4 bases and J by 5 bases. Germline V lookup: CDR1 SQVTM, CDR2 ANQGSEA. The CDR3 runs 12 residues. This CDR3 is CSVARGLDEQYF. CDR3 nucleotide sequence: TGCAGCGTTGCTAGGGGGCTAGACGAGCAGTACTTC.

The chain combines TRBV9 with TRBJ1-1, with 7 bases matching TRBD1. V lost 3 bases, J lost 4 bases, and 6 bases stayed unmatched. The CDR3 runs 14 residues. CDR1 is SGDLS and CDR2 is YYNGEE in the germline V gene. Written as DNA, the CDR3 is TGTGCCAGCAGCGCCCAGGGGGGCGGCACTGAAGCTTTCTTT. Its translation: CASSAQGGGTEAFF.

This sequence joins TRBV28 and TRBJ2-7, with D possibly matching TRBD1 (6 bases). V was pared by 5 bases and J by 6 bases, with 23 bases between. The germline CDR1 and CDR2 sequences are MDHEN and SYDVKM. This CDR3 spans 16 amino acids. CDR3 nucleotide sequence: TGTGCCAGCAGTCCCTCGGGGACACTAACTCTGAGCGAGCAGTACTTC. Protein product: CASSPSGTLTLSEQYF.